What follows describes a single T cell receptor beta chain. Its cognate antigen is unknown. The sample originates from a study of Graves' ophthalmopathy and Graves' hyperthyroidism. Whole-study results and caveats: The model's prediction of ophthalmopathy progression had 65% to 71% sensitivity and approximately 77% specificity. The authors also found most expanded thyroid clonotypes above 0.001 frequency in blood.

The CDR3 extends over 16 amino acids. Germline lookup yields CDR1 DFQATT and CDR2 SNEGSKA (reference sequence). V was clipped by 6 bases and J by 3 bases, with 21 bases between them. Using RNA transcripts, the TCR beta CDR3 regions were amplified. Investigators did first-round RT-PCR with HTBI primers, then second-round multiplex PCR. MiXCR, run by TCRdb on the multiplex PCR reads, gives a single entry per CDR3 protein. In the table there are roughly 1.1 million distinct CDR3 sequences, 35% to 40% of which are singletons. The diagnosis was founded upon clinical symptoms, serum thyroxine, TRAb, thyroid ultrasound and orbital computed tomography.

Sequencing was performed on peripheral blood or thyroid tissue (not recorded which). This receptor was taken from an adult man with Graves' hyperthyroidism. The rearrangement joins TRBV20-1 to TRBJ1-5; D not resolved. CDR3: CSAVRTSEGFNQPQHF. The CDR3 DNA reads as TGCAGTGCGGTCCGGACTAGCGAAGGATTCAATCAGCCCCAGCATTTT.